This T cell receptor (beta chain) was sequenced for a study of PD-L1 blockade in urothelial cancer. Study-wide background: Analysis of the blood was performed 3 weeks (second dose) and 6 weeks after treatment start. Researchers found blood samples held a median of roughly 140,000 T cells.

Individual patients had between 1 and 8 samples, taken pretreatment and on-treatment. TCRdb's table, derived via immunoSEQ multiplex PCR, lists solely in-frame clones and lacks some. The sample has 85,000 to 90,000 clones; around nine tenths are singletons. Looked up from germline, CDR1 is SGHAT and CDR2 is FQNNGV. This CDR3 is 11 amino acids long. Trimming left V 3 bases short and J 4 bases short, with 3 bases between. The sequenced sample was PBMCs, obtained around atezolizumab (anti-PD-L1) treatment. This chain uses TRBV11-2 with TRBJ2-5; D ambiguous. This receptor was taken from a man in his sixties with urothelial cancer. The CDR3 loop is CASSLRETQYF. The CDR3 nucleotides are TGTGCCAGCAGCTTGCGAGAGACCCAGTACTTC.